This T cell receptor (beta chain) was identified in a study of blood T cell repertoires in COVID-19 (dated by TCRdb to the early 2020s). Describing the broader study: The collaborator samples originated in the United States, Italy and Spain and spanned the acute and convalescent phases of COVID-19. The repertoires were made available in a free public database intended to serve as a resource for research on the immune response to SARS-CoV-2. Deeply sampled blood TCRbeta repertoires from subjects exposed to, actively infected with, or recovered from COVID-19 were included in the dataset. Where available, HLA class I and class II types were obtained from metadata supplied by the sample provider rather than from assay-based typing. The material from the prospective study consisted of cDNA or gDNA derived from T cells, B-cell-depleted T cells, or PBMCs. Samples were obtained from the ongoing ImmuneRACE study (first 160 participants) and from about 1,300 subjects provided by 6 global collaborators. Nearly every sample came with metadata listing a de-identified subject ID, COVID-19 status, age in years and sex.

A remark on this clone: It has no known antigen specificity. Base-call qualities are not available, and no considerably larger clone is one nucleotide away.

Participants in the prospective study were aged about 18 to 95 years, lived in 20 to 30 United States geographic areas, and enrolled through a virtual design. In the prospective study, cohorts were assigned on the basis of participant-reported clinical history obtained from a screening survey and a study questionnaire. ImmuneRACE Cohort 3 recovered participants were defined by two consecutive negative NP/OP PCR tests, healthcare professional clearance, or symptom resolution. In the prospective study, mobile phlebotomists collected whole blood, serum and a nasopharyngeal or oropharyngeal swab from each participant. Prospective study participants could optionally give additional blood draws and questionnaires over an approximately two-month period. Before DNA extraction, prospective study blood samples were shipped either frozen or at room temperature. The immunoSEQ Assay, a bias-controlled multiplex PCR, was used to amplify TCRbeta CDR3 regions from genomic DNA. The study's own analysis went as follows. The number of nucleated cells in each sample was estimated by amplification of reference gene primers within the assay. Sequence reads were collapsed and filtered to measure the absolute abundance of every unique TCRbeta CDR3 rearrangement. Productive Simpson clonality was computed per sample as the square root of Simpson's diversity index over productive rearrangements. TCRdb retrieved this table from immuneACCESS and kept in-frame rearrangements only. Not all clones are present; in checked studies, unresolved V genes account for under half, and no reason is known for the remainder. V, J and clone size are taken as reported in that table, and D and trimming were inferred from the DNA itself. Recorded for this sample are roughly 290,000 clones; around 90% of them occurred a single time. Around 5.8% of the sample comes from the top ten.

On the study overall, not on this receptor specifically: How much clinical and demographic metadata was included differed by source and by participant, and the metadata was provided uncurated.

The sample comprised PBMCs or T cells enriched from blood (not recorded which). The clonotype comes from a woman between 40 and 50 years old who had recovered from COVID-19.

The DNA reads as follows: TGTGCCAGCAGCTCCCAACTAGGTGGGTCAAATGAGCAGTTCTTC. Translated, this is CASSSQLGGSNEQFF. The chain links TRBV7-6 with TRBJ2-1; tentative D gene TRBD2, with 5 bases matching. The germline V gene sets CDR1 to SGHVS and CDR2 to FNYEAQ. V loses 4 bases, J loses 7 bases, and the germline ends lie 17 bases apart. Inclusive of the bounding cysteine and phenylalanine, the CDR3 is 15 residues long. The entry retains the CDR3 DNA only, 45 bases that are in frame from base 1.